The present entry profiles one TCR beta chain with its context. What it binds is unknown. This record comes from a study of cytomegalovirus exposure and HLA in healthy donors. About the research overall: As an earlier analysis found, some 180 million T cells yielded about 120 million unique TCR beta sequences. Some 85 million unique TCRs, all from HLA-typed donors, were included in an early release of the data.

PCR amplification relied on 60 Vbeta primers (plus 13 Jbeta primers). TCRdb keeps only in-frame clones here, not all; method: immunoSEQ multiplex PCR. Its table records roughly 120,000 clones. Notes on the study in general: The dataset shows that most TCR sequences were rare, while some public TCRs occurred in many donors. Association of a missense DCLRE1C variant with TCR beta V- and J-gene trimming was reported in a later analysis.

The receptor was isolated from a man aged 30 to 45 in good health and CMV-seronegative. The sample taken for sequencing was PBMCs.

The CDR3 bases are TGCGCCAGCAGCTTGGCCCTGGGACAGAATTCACCCCTCCACTTT. It translates to CASSLALGQNSPLHF. J is TRBJ1-6 and V is TRBV5-1; 7 bases are shared with TRBD1. The CDR3 has 15 amino acids. CDR1 and CDR2 (germline): SGHRS, YFSETQ. The V segment lost 0 bases and the J segment 7 bases; nucleotides outside the gene matches: 4.